This T cell receptor (beta chain) emerged from a study of CD8 T cells in ankylosing spondylitis. Study-level findings and limits: A TCR beta motif of roughly 8 highly homologous variants seemed to mark ankylosing spondylitis blood. Clones linked to disease were reported to show significant enrichment in matched ankylosing spondylitis synovial fluid. The authors found the disease-linked clones to be CD8+ and relatively rare in peripheral blood.

Preparation of TCR beta libraries was done by quantitative 5'-RACE with molecular barcodes. TCRdb reanalysed the 5' RACE reads using MiXCR and keeps one entry per CDR3 protein. The sample holds over 150,000 distinct CDR3 sequences, roughly 13% seen once. V was trimmed by 0 bases and J by 10 bases, leaving 10 bases between them. This CDR3 region has 14 residues. This clonotype was seen only a few times. Its matching antigen is unknown. The receptor comes from a male donor with ankylosing spondylitis or in good health (not recorded which). The material sequenced was blood, either unsorted or a sorted T cell fraction (not recorded which). V usage is TRBV12-3 or TRBV12-4 and J usage is TRBJ1-6; D perhaps matches TRBD1 (5 bases). CDR3 in amino acids: CASSLAGALSPLHF. DNA for the CDR3: TGTGCCAGCAGTTTAGCAGGGGCCCTCTCACCCCTCCACTTT.